The 29 T cell receptor beta chains in this list originate from one sample, sequenced in a study of cytomegalovirus exposure and HLA in healthy donors. PCR employed 60 Vbeta and 13 Jbeta primers. The table came from immunoSEQ multiplex PCR; TCRdb's copy has only in-frame clones and leaves some out. The sample lists roughly 110,000 clones, approximately 79% seen once, with approximately 3.6% in the top ten. The sequenced sample consisted of PBMCs. The receptors were sampled from a man aged 55-75 years in good health and CMV-seronegative.

CDR3 residues: CASSPGGAYTEAFF. The CDR3 coding sequence is TGTGCCAGCAGCCCCGGGGGGGCGTACACTGAAGCTTTCTTT. The gene calls are TRBV5-4 and TRBJ1-1; a weak D match, TRBD1 (6 bases). Deletions cut 4 bases from V and 3 bases from J, with 13 bases between. CDR1 is SGHNT and CDR2 is YYREEE in the germline V gene (reference sequence). The CDR3 contains 14 residues.

This clone was counted a single time. This chain joins TRBV9 and TRBJ2-3, with 8 nucleotides matching TRBD2. The CDR3 totals 15 residues. Germline CDR1 is SGDLS and CDR2 is YYNGEE. The V segment lost 0 bases and the J segment 9 bases; nucleotides outside the gene matches: 9. The CDR3 spells CASSVGWGLEETQYF. The CDR3 region has the DNA TGTGCCAGCAGCGTAGGATGGGGACTAGAGGAGACGCAGTATTTT.

The chain is built from TRBV29-1 and TRBJ2-3; 15 positions agree with TRBD2. Germline values: CDR1 SQVTM, CDR2 ANQGSEA. This CDR3 region has 14 residues. V lost 6 bases and J lost 5; bases outside the gene matches: 3. CDR3 region: CSVAGLAGGDTQYF. CDR3 DNA: TGCAGCGTAGCGGGACTAGCGGGGGGAGATACGCAGTATTTT.

The V call is TRBV11-2, the J call TRBJ2-5, with 8 bases identical to TRBD2. With 3 bases clipped from V and 1 base from J, the junction kept 13 bases outside the gene matches. This CDR3 spans 18 amino acids. Looked up from germline, CDR1 is SGHAT and CDR2 is FQNNGV. The CDR3 is CASSFTIGGSGAQETQYF. In DNA, the CDR3 is TGTGCCAGCAGCTTTACCATTGGCGGTAGCGGGGCCCAAGAGACCCAGTACTTC.

This chain links TRBV28 with TRBJ2-1, with D possibly matching TRBD1 (5 bases). The CDR3 sequence is 14 residues long. Germline V gives CDR1 MDHEN, CDR2 SYDVKM. V was cut by 6 bases and J by 4 bases, with 13 bases left in between. The CDR3 DNA follows: TGTGCCAGCAGAGGATGGGGCGATTACAATGAGCAGTTCTTC. This codes for CASRGWGDYNEQFF.

This clone was seen only a few times. V is TRBV19 and J is TRBJ1-2, with 8 bases that match TRBD1. In germline, CDR1 is LNHDA, CDR2 SQIVND (reference sequence). The J segment lost 5 bases and the V segment lost 7 bases, leaving 9 bases of the junction unmatched. This CDR3 spans 14 amino acids. The CDR3 region is CASNFPGQGYGYTF. The CDR3 DNA is TGTGCCAGTAACTTTCCCGGACAGGGATATGGCTACACCTTC.

The gene calls are TRBV5-1 and TRBJ2-2, with 7 bases matching TRBD1. The CDR3 is 17 residues long. Germline loops: CDR1 SGHRS, CDR2 YFSETQ. V trimming: 4 bases; J trimming: 7 bases; junction bases outside the gene matches: 16. The CDR3 sequence: CASSPYLDRVRGGELFF. DNA of the CDR3: TGCGCCAGCAGCCCGTACCTCGACAGGGTCAGGGGCGGGGAGCTGTTTTTT.

This sequence joins TRBV7-9 and TRBJ2-7; 7 bases fit TRBD1. This CDR3 is 13 amino acids long. The germline V gene has CDR1 SEHNR and CDR2 FQNEAQ (reference sequence). The V and J ends lost 3 bases and 4 bases, in that order; junction bases with no gene match: 3. The CDR3 sequence is CASSFGTVYEQYF. Here the CDR3 DNA reads TGTGCCAGCAGCTTTGGGACAGTATACGAGCAGTACTTC.

The chain joins TRBV5-6 to TRBJ1-2; 7 nucleotides line up with TRBD1. The V gene's germline CDR1 is SGHDT and CDR2 YYEEEE. The CDR3 extends over 14 amino acids. The V gene end was trimmed by 4 bases and the J gene end by 4 bases; junction bases not matched to a gene: 7. CDR3 sequence (DNA): TGTGCCAGCAGCCCCCCCGGGACAGCCTATGGCTACACCTTC. Its protein product is CASSPPGTAYGYTF.

The chain joins TRBV5-1 to TRBJ1-3; tentative D call: TRBD1 (6 bases). The V gene's germline CDR1 is SGHRS and CDR2 YFSETQ. V lost 7 bases and J 2 bases, leaving 19 bases between the germline ends. The CDR3 is made up of 16 amino acids. DNA of the CDR3: TGCGCCAGCGGAGCGGGGGGGGCCCTCACTGGAAACACCATATATTTT. Its translation is CASGAGGALTGNTIYF.

This sequence joins TRBV6-1 and TRBJ1-5, with TRBD1 matching 8 bases. The CDR3 totals 13 residues. With V trimmed by 6 bases and J by 5 bases, 3 bases remained unmatched. In germline, CDR1 is MNHNS, CDR2 SASEGT. The CDR3 spells CASRDREDQPQHF. The CDR3 DNA reads as TGTGCCAGCAGGGACAGGGAAGATCAGCCCCAGCATTTT.

This chain links TRBV18 with TRBJ2-7, with TRBD1 matching 8 bases. After removal of 3 bases from V and 5 bases from J, the junction contained 6 bases not matched to a gene. The CDR3 contains 14 residues. Germline V gene data show CDR1 as KGHSH and CDR2 as LQKENI. In nucleotides, the CDR3 is TGTGCCAGCTCACCTTGGGACAGGAGGCACGAGCAGTACTTC. This gives the protein CASSPWDRRHEQYF.

The genes are TRBV6-1 and TRBJ2-1; D possibly corresponds to TRBD1 (6 bases). The length of the CDR3 is 15 residues. In germline, CDR1 is MNHNS, CDR2 SASEGT. Between the trimmed V and J ends, which lost 4 bases and 6 bases, there was a span of 16 bases. CDR3 protein: CASSAAGADSNEQFF. CDR3 nucleotide sequence: TGTGCCAGCAGTGCAGCAGGGGCCGACTCCAATGAGCAGTTCTTC.

This clone has only a few counts. The chain is built from TRBV30 and TRBJ1-6; 10 bases map to TRBD1. With 3 bases clipped from V and 8 bases from J, the junction kept 7 bases outside the gene matches. Germline-derived CDR1 and CDR2 are GTSNPN and SVGIG (reference sequence). This CDR3 is built from 15 residues. CDR3 in amino acids: CAWRAAGTGDSPLHF. CDR3 DNA: TGTGCCTGGAGAGCCGCCGGGACAGGGGATTCACCCCTCCACTTT.

The rearrangement links TRBV2 to TRBJ2-1, with TRBD1 matching 9 bases. The trim removed 4 bases at V and 6 bases at J, leaving 4 bases unmatched. This CDR3 comprises 14 residues. Per the germline V gene, CDR1 is SNHLY and CDR2 is FYNNEI. CDR3: CASSGTGEGNEQFF. As DNA, the CDR3 is TGTGCCAGCAGTGGGACAGGGGAGGGCAATGAGCAGTTCTTC.

This chain connects TRBV7-2 to TRBJ2-1; 11 bases map to TRBD1. The CDR3 contains 16 residues. Trimming at V came to 5 bases and at J to 8 bases, leaving 11 bases not matched to a gene. Germline V lookup: CDR1 SGHTA, CDR2 FQGNSA. The CDR3 DNA reads as TGTGCCAGCAGCACGGACAGGGGGCTTTTTATCCATGAGCAGTTCTTC. It translates to CASSTDRGLFIHEQFF.

This chain joins TRBV4-1 and TRBJ1-3; no definite D call. There are 16 residues in the CDR3. Germline CDR1 and CDR2: MGHRA and YSYEKL. V was cut by 4 bases and J by 0 bases, with 13 bases left in between. Written as DNA, the CDR3 is TGCGCCAGCAGCCCGACCGGGAGTCTCTCTGGAAACACCATATATTTT. Protein sequence: CASSPTGSLSGNTIYF.

This clone has only a few counts. A far larger clone lies a single base away; this is likely a read error. The same CDR3 also results from other DNA sequences found in this sample. CDR3 region: CASCLSQGIETQYF. The CDR3, as DNA: TGTGCCAGCTGCTTGTCCCAGGGTATAGAGACCCAGTACTTC. This chain links TRBV5-6 with TRBJ2-5; perhaps TRBD1 as D (5 bases). Per the germline V gene, CDR1 is SGHDT and CDR2 is YYEEEE. The CDR3 runs 14 residues.

This clone showed up just a few times. This chain links TRBV2 with TRBJ1-2, with D maybe TRBD1 (6 bases). CDR3 size: 13 residues. The V and J ends lost 5 bases and 3 bases respectively, with 10 bases between them. The germline CDR1 and CDR2 sequences are SNHLY and FYNNEI. CDR3 residues: CASSRSGDYGYTF. As DNA, the CDR3 is TGTGCCAGCAGTCGGTCAGGGGACTATGGCTACACCTTC. The full variable domain, with the rest looked up from reference TRBV2 and TRBJ1-2, is EPEVTQTPSHQVTQMGQEVILRCVPISNHLYFYWYRQILGQKVEFLVSFYNNEISEKSEIFDDQFSVERPDGSNFTLKIRSTKLEDSAMYFCASSRSGDYGYTFGSGTRLTVV.

This clone was detected only a few times. This sequence joins TRBV6-6 and TRBJ1-4, with 9 bases identical to TRBD1. The CDR3 length is 15 residues. Germline CDR1 MNHNY, CDR2 SVGAGI (reference sequence). J lost 8 bases, V lost 6 bases, and 10 bases had no gene match. The CDR3 DNA sequence: TGTGCCAGCAGGGGCCCGGGACAGGGAGGAGAAAAACTGTTTTTT. It encodes CASRGPGQGGEKLFF.

The chain recombines TRBV4-2 with TRBJ2-7; a possible D gene is TRBD1 (6 bases). V lost 0 bases and J lost 6, with 18 bases in between. The CDR3 is 16 residues long. Germline loops: CDR1 LGHNA, CDR2 YNFKEQ. The CDR3 DNA reads TGTGCCAGCAGCCAAGATCCAGGGGCCGGGACCCCCGAGCAGTACTTC. It yields the protein CASSQDPGAGTPEQYF.

V usage is TRBV6-1 and J usage is TRBJ2-7; TRBD1 aligns across 8 bases. V was clipped by 8 bases and J by 3 bases; unmatched bases: 9. CDR3 size: 14 residues. Germline values: CDR1 MNHNS, CDR2 SASEGT. The CDR3 reads CASLGHRGDYEQYF. CDR3 coding DNA: TGTGCCAGCCTCGGCCACAGGGGGGACTACGAGCAGTACTTC.

The genes are TRBV7-2 and TRBJ2-1; 8 bases are a match to TRBD2. Trimming removed 5 bases from V and 10 bases from J; junction bases left unmatched: 16. The CDR3 is 16 residues long. CDR1 is SGHTA, CDR2 FQGNSA, per germline. CDR3 DNA: TGTGCCAGCAGCCCTGCCGCGGGGGGTCGACGCGGCGAGCAGTTCTTC. Protein: CASSPAAGGRRGEQFF. The full variable domain, rest sourced from reference TRBV7-2 and TRBJ2-1, is GAGVSQSPSNKVTEKGKDVELRCDPISGHTALYWYRQSLGQGLEFLIYFQGNSAPDKSGLPSDRFSAERTGGSVSTLTIQRTQQEDSAVYLCASSPAAGGRRGEQFFGPGTRLTVL.

J is TRBJ1-3 and V is TRBV10-3; unclear D gene. The V end was cut by 10 bases, the J end by 0 bases, with 19 bases between. The CDR3 has 16 residues. Germline V CDR1 and CDR2: ENHRY, SYGVKD. The DNA for the CDR3 is TGTGCCAACACCCCCTACGACGGAGACTCTGGAAACACCATATATTTT. It translates to CANTPYDGDSGNTIYF.

This rearrangement joins TRBV4-3 to TRBJ1-2, with D maybe TRBD1 (5 bases). V lost 2 bases to trimming and J lost 0 bases, with 13 bases between them. The germline V gene has CDR1 LGHNA and CDR2 YSLEER. CDR3 length: 16 residues. The CDR3 spells CASSQQGTEANYGYTF. CDR3 DNA sequence: TGCGCCAGCAGCCAACAGGGCACGGAAGCTAACTATGGCTACACCTTC.

This clone was picked up a small number of times. The rearrangement joins TRBV27 to TRBJ1-4; maybe TRBD1 (6 bases). V was cut by 6 bases and J by 8 bases, with 22 bases left in between. Per germline, CDR1 MNHEY and CDR2 SMNVEV (reference sequence). The CDR3 spans 16 residues. CDR3 loop: CASSRRGGPLAEKLFF. The CDR3 DNA sequence: TGTGCCAGCAGCCGACGGGGGGGGCCTTTGGCGGAAAAACTGTTTTTT.

The chain carries TRBV4-1 and TRBJ2-2; 7 bases line up with TRBD2. The germline V gene has CDR1 MGHRA and CDR2 YSYEKL. J lost 0 bases, V lost 7 bases, and 5 bases had no gene match. The CDR3 extends over 15 amino acids. DNA for the CDR3: TGCGCCAGCACCCCGGGAGGATCGAACACCGGGGAGCTGTTTTTT. It encodes CASTPGGSNTGELFF.

The rearrangement uses TRBV5-1 and TRBJ1-2; 11 bases match TRBD1. The germline V gene encodes CDR1 SGHRS and CDR2 YFSETQ. The CDR3 runs to 15 residues. With V trimmed by 4 bases and J by 5 bases, 7 bases remained unmatched. The DNA of the CDR3 is TGCGCCAGCAGCCGCGGACAGGGGGCTGAGTATGGCTACACCTTC. It codes for CASSRGQGAEYGYTF.

This chain joins TRBV18 and TRBJ1-6; the D is unclear. Germline assignment: CDR1 KGHSH and CDR2 LQKENI. V lost 3 bases to trimming and J lost 11 bases, with 11 bases between them. This CDR3 contains 13 residues. CDR3 in DNA: TGTGCCAGCTCACCCCGGGAGCTCCCACCCCTCCACTTT. This encodes CASSPRELPPLHF. Based on the CDR3 plus reference TRBV18 and TRBJ1-6, the full variable domain is NAGVMQNPRHLVRRRGQEARLRCSPMKGHSHVYWYRQLPEEGLKFMVYLQKENIIDESGMPKERFSAEFPKEGPSILRIQQVVRGDSAAYFCASSPRELPPLHFGNGTRLTVT.